What follows are 28 T cell receptor beta chains derived from one specimen sequenced in a study of molecular identifiers for immune sequencing clone quantification. In TCRdb, the PCR reads were re-called with MiXCR into one record per CDR3 protein. The sample holds 490,000 or so distinct CDR3 sequences, approximately 25% seen once. What was sequenced was naive CD8+ T cells from blood, with Jurkat cell RNA spiked in. Regarding subset: FACS-sorted CD8+CD4-CCR7+CD45RA+ naive T cells. These receptors were taken from a human donor in good health. Some libraries in this study had Jurkat cell RNA spiked in.

This clonotype was detected a few times. The chain couples TRBV15 to TRBJ1-5; D gene uncertain. There are 16 residues in the CDR3. CDR1 is LNHNV and CDR2 is YYDKDF in the germline V gene (reference sequence). V shed 0 bases and J shed 3 bases, with 12 bases lying between them. CDR3 coding DNA: TGTGCCACCAGCAGAGATCGTTTGGGGAACAATCAGCCCCAGCATTTT. This gives the protein CATSRDRLGNNQPQHF.

The rearrangement links TRBV30 to TRBJ2-7, with D uncertain. Germline CDR1 reads GTSNPN; CDR2 reads SVGIG (reference sequence). The CDR3 runs 13 residues. Trimming removed 0 bases at V and 2 bases at J, with 8 bases between. CDR3: CAWSVREPYEQYF. For the CDR3, the DNA is TGTGCCTGGAGTGTACGAGAGCCCTACGAGCAGTACTTC.

This clonotype showed up many times. The chain employs TRBV5-5 and TRBJ2-7; 10 positions match TRBD1. This CDR3 spans 18 amino acids. V was clipped by 0 bases and J by 4 bases; unmatched bases: 13. CDR1 SGHKS and CDR2 YYEKEE come from the germline V gene (reference sequence). For the CDR3, the DNA is TGTGCCAGCAGCTTGGAACCTCGCGCGGGACAGGGGAGTTACGAGCAGTACTTC. It yields the protein CASSLEPRAGQGSYEQYF. The variable domain in full, completed from reference TRBV5-5 and TRBJ2-7, reads DAGVTQSPTHLIKTRGQQVTLRCSPISGHKSVSWYQQVLGQGPQFIFQYYEKEERGRGNFPDRFSARQFPNYSSELNVNALLLGDSALYLCASSLEPRAGQGSYEQYFGPGTRLTVT.

The table lists this clonotype with many counts. J is TRBJ2-2 and V is TRBV30; D ambiguous. V lost 2 bases to trimming and J lost 1 base, with 11 bases between them. Germline-derived CDR1 and CDR2 are GTSNPN and SVGIG (reference sequence). The CDR3 contains 15 residues. CDR3 nucleotide sequence: TGTGCCTGGAGTCCGACGTCCCTGAACACCGGGGAGCTGTTTTTT. This gives the protein CAWSPTSLNTGELFF.

This clonotype was detected only a few times. The V and J genes are TRBV3-2 and TRBJ1-5. TRBV3-2 is a pseudogene locus. There are 15 residues in the CDR3. The CDR3: CASSPGSTKNQPQHF. The DNA for the CDR3 is TGTGCCAGCAGCCCAGGATCAACCAAAAATCAGCCCCAGCATTTT.

This clonotype was detected a few times. The chain recombines TRBV27 with TRBJ2-7; 13 bases agree with TRBD2. The CDR3 is made up of 15 amino acids. Trimming took 4 bases from V and 9 from J; bases not matched to a gene: 9. Germline CDR1 reads MNHEY; CDR2 reads SMNVEV (reference sequence). Here the CDR3 reads CASSSGTSGVSVQYF. CDR3 coding DNA: TGTGCCAGCAGTTCGGGGACTAGCGGGGTCTCGGTGCAGTACTTC.

This clonotype appeared a few times. CDR3 sequence (DNA): TGTGCCAGCAGCCAAGGTCTATCGAACACCGGGGAGCTGTTTTTT. This gives the protein CASSQGLSNTGELFF. The rearrangement joins TRBV3-1 to TRBJ2-2; D is ambiguous. CDR3 size: 15 residues. CDR1 and CDR2 (germline): LGHDT, YNNKEL (reference sequence). With 1 base removed from V and 0 bases from J, the gap between germline ends came to 6 bases.

The chain couples TRBV4-3 to TRBJ2-7, with D tentatively TRBD1 (6 bases). Trimming stripped 4 bases from V and 5 bases from J, with 15 bases between. The CDR3 sequence is 14 residues long. Germline values: CDR1 LGHNA, CDR2 YSLEER. The CDR3 is CASSRDWGLNEQYF. As DNA, the CDR3 is TGCGCCAGCAGCCGAGATTGGGGGCTTAACGAGCAGTACTTC.

The chain has TRBV18 and TRBJ2-4, with 9 bases identical to TRBD2. The V gene end was trimmed by 2 bases and the J gene end by 5 bases; junction bases not matched to a gene: 7. Germline values: CDR1 KGHSH, CDR2 LQKENI. The CDR3 totals 16 residues. CDR3 sequence reads: CASSPGLAGVENIQYF. The DNA for the CDR3 is TGTGCCAGCTCACCAGGGTTAGCGGGAGTTGAAAACATTCAGTACTTC.

The chain combines TRBV2 with TRBJ2-3; D unclear. This CDR3 spans 14 amino acids. V was shortened by 3 bases and J by 0 bases, with 7 bases between the two germline ends. Germline CDR1 reads SNHLY; CDR2 reads FYNNEI. In DNA, the CDR3 is TGTGCCAGCAGTGATGGATCTAGCACAGATACGCAGTATTTT. Its protein product is CASSDGSSTDTQYF.

This clonotype showed up just a few times. At one end the junction does not follow the germline gene, possibly because of a read error. The J gene is TRBJ2-2, the V gene TRBV7-9; the match to TRBD1 covers 8 bases. CDR3 size: 18 residues. Looked up from germline, CDR1 is SEHNR and CDR2 is FQNEAQ (reference sequence). CDR3: CASSLRSPTGDNTGGLFF. CDR3 DNA sequence: TGTGCCAGCAGCTTACGTTCCCCGACAGGGGATAACACCGGGGGGCTGTTTTTT.

This clonotype occurred a few times. The chain joins TRBV13 to TRBJ2-7; tentatively, D is TRBD1 (8 bases). The CDR3 runs to 16 residues. V was trimmed by 4 bases and J by 3 bases, leaving 19 bases between them. Germline values: CDR1 PRHDT, CDR2 FYEKMQ (reference sequence). CDR3 residues: CASSSQGASGNYEQYF. Written as DNA, the CDR3 is TGTGCCAGCAGCTCCCAGGGGGCGAGCGGGAACTACGAGCAGTACTTC.

Many counts were recorded for this clonotype. The genes are TRBV4-3 and TRBJ2-7; possible D gene TRBD2, 6 bases. The V gene lost 4 bases and the J gene lost 5 bases, with 18 bases spanning the gap. The germline V gene encodes CDR1 LGHNA and CDR2 YSLEER. The CDR3 runs to 15 residues. CDR3 residues: CASSPDLTPGDEQYF. The CDR3 coding sequence is TGCGCCAGCAGCCCGGACCTTACTCCGGGGGACGAGCAGTACTTC.

This clonotype was recorded at least ten times. V is TRBV5-6 and J is TRBJ2-6, with D hard to call. The V gene lost 1 base and the J gene lost 1 base, with 6 bases spanning the gap. Germline CDR1 is SGHDT and CDR2 is YYEEEE. CDR3 length: 15 amino acids. The CDR3 sequence is CASSLWQSGANVLTF. The CDR3 coding sequence is TGTGCCAGCAGCTTGTGGCAGTCTGGGGCCAACGTCCTGACTTTC.

A word on this clonotype: A read error is possible here, since a much larger clone lies one base away. The conserved closing phenylalanine or tryptophan is absent in this CDR3, likely reflecting a read error. The chain recombines TRBV24-1 with TRBJ1-5, with D uncertain. This CDR3 has 14 amino acids. Trimming pared 0 bases from V and 1 base from J, leaving 3 bases between. Germline CDR1 reads KGHDR; CDR2 reads SFDVKD. CDR3 DNA sequence: TGTGCCACCAGTGATTTGGACAGCAATCAGCCCCAGCATTCT. This sequence encodes CATSDLDSNQPQHS.

Only a few counts were recorded for this clonotype. The chain carries TRBV5-1 and TRBJ2-5; 12 bases align to TRBD1. Germline V gene sequence: CDR1 SGHRS, CDR2 YFSETQ. The length of the CDR3 is 16 residues. Trimming removed 4 bases from V and 4 bases from J; junction bases left unmatched: 8. CDR3 sequence reads: CASSPGQGAVGETQYF. The DNA for the CDR3 is TGCGCCAGCAGCCCGGGACAGGGGGCAGTGGGAGAGACCCAGTACTTC.

This clonotype was detected only a few times. The chain has TRBV6-6 and TRBJ2-7, with 11 bases that match TRBD1. J lost 5 bases, V lost 5 bases, and 5 bases had no gene match. The CDR3 length is 14 residues. The V gene's germline CDR1 is MNHNY and CDR2 SVGAGI (reference sequence). For the CDR3, the DNA is TGTGCCAGCAGTCGGGGACAGGGGGTCGACGAGCAGTACTTC. It is translated as CASSRGQGVDEQYF.

The chain is built from TRBV19 and TRBJ2-1, with D unclear. The CDR3 is 13 residues long. Per the germline V gene, CDR1 is LNHDA and CDR2 is SQIVND (reference sequence). Trimming removed 3 bases from V and 4 bases from J, with 7 bases in between. CDR3 DNA: TGTGCCAGTAGTATCGGTCCTTACAATGAGCAGTTCTTC. Its protein product is CASSIGPYNEQFF.

This clonotype was recorded many times. The V gene is TRBV6-5, the J gene TRBJ2-7, with 9 bases fitting TRBD1. Germline CDR1 MNHEY, CDR2 SVGAGI. Losses at the gene ends were 2 bases for V and 0 bases for J; bases not matched to a gene: 5. This CDR3 has 16 residues. The DNA for the CDR3 is TGTGCCAGCAGTTACCGGACAGGGGCGAGCTCCTACGAGCAGTACTTC. Amino acid sequence: CASSYRTGASSYEQYF.

The rearrangement uses TRBV11-2 and TRBJ2-5; unclear D gene. V dropped 6 bases and J dropped 7 bases, with 21 bases sitting between them. The CDR3 runs to 15 residues. CDR1 SGHAT and CDR2 FQNNGV come from the germline V gene. The CDR3 loop is CASSQEVVLVGTQYF. The CDR3 DNA reads as TGTGCCAGCAGTCAAGAGGTCGTGTTGGTGGGGACCCAGTACTTC.

A few counts support this clonotype. V is TRBV21-1 and J is TRBJ2-4; the D call of TRBD2 is as the table states it, not checked on the DNA. TRBV21-1 has pseudogene status. The length of the CDR3 is 16 residues. CDR3 residues: CASSKARSLPSNIQYF. CDR3 sequence (DNA): TGTGCCAGCAGCAAAGCGCGCAGTTTACCCTCAAACATTCAGTACTTC.

As regards this clonotype: A much bigger clone sits one base away, suggesting this may be a read error. CDR3 loop: CASSFQGSGETKYF. CDR3 DNA: TGTGCCAGCAGTTTTCAGGGATCCGGAGAGACCAAGTACTTC. The chain has TRBV28 and TRBJ2-5, with D possibly TRBD1 on 5 matching bases. This CDR3 comprises 14 residues. Germline CDR1 and CDR2: MDHEN and SYDVKM.

This clonotype was observed a few times. V and J are TRBV24-1 and TRBJ2-1; the D is unclear. Germline V gene lookup returns CDR1 KGHDR and CDR2 SFDVKD. The CDR3 contains 13 residues. V shed 8 bases and J shed 0 bases, with 7 bases lying between them. Here the CDR3 DNA reads TGTGCCACCAACGATAACTCCTACAATGAGCAGTTCTTC. As protein: CATNDNSYNEQFF.

The chain couples TRBV5-6 to TRBJ1-5, with TRBD1 as a possible D gene (6 bases). The CDR3 length is 14 residues. Germline CDR1 reads SGHDT; CDR2 reads YYEEEE. Trimming cost V 4 bases and J 4 bases, with 12 bases left between them. Here the CDR3 reads CASSIPQGNQPQHF. The CDR3 DNA reads TGTGCCAGCAGCATACCACAGGGAAATCAGCCCCAGCATTTT.

The chain combines TRBV30 with TRBJ2-5, with D possibly TRBD2 on 5 matching bases. V gave up 5 bases and J gave up 3 bases, with 13 bases separating them. The CDR3 is 13 amino acids. Germline lookup yields CDR1 GTSNPN and CDR2 SVGIG (reference sequence). The DNA of the CDR3 is TGTGCCTGGTTCCCCGAGGAGGAAGAGACCCAGTACTTC. Amino acid sequence: CAWFPEEEETQYF.

This clonotype was picked up a small number of times. The chain's CDR3 is CASSQGGRPELIYGYTF. CDR3 nucleotides: TGCGCCAGCAGCCAAGGAGGGCGGCCAGAACTTATCTACGGCTACACCTTC. The chain employs TRBV4-1 and TRBJ1-2; unclear D gene. The CDR3 sequence is 17 residues long. V lost 1 base and J 8 bases, leaving 23 bases between the germline ends. Germline V gene sequence: CDR1 MGHRA, CDR2 YSYEKL.

The chain couples TRBV4-3 to TRBJ2-2; the D gene could be TRBD1 or TRBD2 (6 bases each). Per germline, CDR1 LGHNA and CDR2 YSLEER. Trimming cost V 4 bases and J 0 bases, with 18 bases left between them. The CDR3 length is 18 residues. The CDR3: CASSRDLTGTSNTGELFF. In DNA, the CDR3 is TGCGCCAGCAGCCGGGACTTAACCGGGACATCGAACACCGGGGAGCTGTTTTTT.

This clonotype was seen more than once but under ten times. This chain links TRBV5-6 with TRBJ1-1; TRBD1 might be the D (5 bases). This CDR3 is 15 amino acids long. CDR1 is SGHDT and CDR2 is YYEEEE in the germline V gene. V lost 0 bases and J lost 2, with 11 bases in between. The CDR3 loop reads CASSLGDLRNTEAFF. CDR3 in DNA: TGTGCCAGCAGCTTGGGGGACTTGCGAAACACTGAAGCTTTCTTT. Variable domain in full (rest from reference TRBV5-6 and TRBJ1-1): DAGVTQSPTHLIKTRGQQVTLRCSPKSGHDTVSWYQQALGQGPQFIFQYYEEEERQRGNFPDRFSGHQFPNYSSELNVNALLLGDSALYLCASSLGDLRNTEAFFGQGTRLTVV.